The 11 T cell receptor beta chains reported below all come from one sample, sequenced in a study of CD8+ T cells in alopecia areata. RNA, once extracted, was reverse transcribed into cDNA for use as the sequencing template. Using immunoSEQ multiplex PCR, the repertoire was profiled, and TCRdb retains in-frame clones only, with some absent. This sample has about 110,000 clones, each found more than once. The sample consisted of lesional skin. The receptors come from a C3H/HeJ mouse with alopecia areata. The strain is characterized by the MHC haplotype H2-k.

Comments on this clone: The germline and genes are mouse ones. The observed sequence ends 4 residues before the CDR3 terminus, with the missing tail filled in from the germline J gene. The chain is built from TRBV17 and TRBJ2-1, with 7 bases that match TRBD2. CDR1 MNHDT and CDR2 YYDKIL come from the germline V gene. The CDR3 has 13 amino acids. V shed 3 bases and J 4 bases; nucleotides not matched to a gene: 0. CDR3 region: CASSRTGYAEQFF. CDR3 DNA, as far as it was read: TGTGCTAGCAGTAGGACTGGGTATGCT. The variable domain in full, with the rest retrieved from reference TRBV17 and TRBJ2-1, is DTTVKQNPRYKLARVGKPVNLICSQTMNHDTMYWYQKKPNQAPKLLLFYYDKILNREADTFEKFQSSRPNNSFCSLYIGSAGLEYSAMYLCASSRTGYAEQFFGPGTRLTVL.

This clone was seen more than once but under ten times. The database protein in TCRdb disagrees with the DNA translation at residue 12; the sequence shown here was translated from the DNA. Genes and germline are mouse. The read halts 3 residues ahead of the CDR3 end, with the missing end drawn from the germline J gene. V gene TRBV13-3 combines with J gene TRBJ1-3, with 7 bases aligning to TRBD1. The germline V gene encodes CDR1 NNHDY and CDR2 SYVADS. The CDR3 is 15 residues long. V lost 4 bases and J lost 0; bases outside the gene matches: 4. The part of the CDR3 DNA that was read is TGTGCCAGCAGTAAGGGGGCTTATTCTGGAAATACG. Residues: CASSKGAYSGNT. The whole CDR3 protein reads CASSKGAYSGNTLYF.

This clone was observed a few times. The protein recorded in TCRdb does not match the translated DNA at residue 12; the protein presented here comes from translating the DNA. The gene names given are mouse names. The read finishes 3 residues shy of the CDR3 end, and the germline J gene is used to complete it. This chain joins TRBV1 and TRBJ1-6; 7 bases map to TRBD1. TRBJ1-6 is flagged as an ORF with uncertain function. This CDR3 is 15 amino acids long. Germline assignment: CDR1 NSQYPW and CDR2 LRSPGD (reference sequence). Trimming cost V 1 base and J 8 bases; bases outside gene matches: 5. The chain's CDR3 is CTCSAVTGKDSPLYF. CDR3 DNA, as far as it was read: TGCACCTGCAGTGCAGTGACAGGGAAGGATTCGCCC.

This clone has at least ten counts. DNA and listed protein disagree at residue 12, so the protein shown here was translated from the DNA. Genes and germline come from the mouse. Sequencing ends 3 residues short of the CDR3 end; the germline J gene provides the rest. The genes are TRBV13-3 and TRBJ1-3; D call uncertain. CDR1 is NNHDY and CDR2 is SYVADS in the germline V gene. Trimming left V 1 base short and J 1 base short, with 9 bases between. This CDR3 has 15 residues. This CDR3 is CASSDHTESGNTLYF. CDR3 DNA (partial): TGTGCCAGCAGTGATCACACAGAATCTGGAAATACG.

Concerning this clone: Each gene name is a mouse one. The CDR3 extends 4 residues past the end of the read, so its final part is completed from the germline J gene. The chain recombines TRBV1 with TRBJ2-7; 8 bases fit TRBD2. The junction had 7 bases not matched to a gene; V was cut back by 3 bases and J by 0 bases. In germline, CDR1 is NSQYPW, CDR2 LRSPGD (reference sequence). The CDR3 spans 16 residues. CDR3 loop: CTCSANKLGDSYEQYF. The covered CDR3 bases are TGCACCTGCAGTGCGAATAAACTGGGGGACTCCTAT.

There are a few counts of this clone. Mouse names are used for the genes. The CDR3 DNA, read in part, is TGTGCCAGCAGTGATTCGGACTGGGGGGGCTCCTAT. Encoded protein: CASSDSDWGGSY. In full, the CDR3 is CASSDSDWGGSYEQYF. The chain joins TRBV13-3 to TRBJ2-7, with 12 bases fitting TRBD2. The sequenced fragment ends 4 residues before the CDR3 boundary, so the rest is inferred from the germline J gene. CDR3 length: 16 residues. From germline, CDR1 is NNHDY and CDR2 SYVADS. V lost 1 base to trimming and J lost 0 bases; unmatched junction nucleotides: 2.

Note on this clone: The germline and genes are mouse ones. The CDR3 goes on 4 residues after the read ends, and that part is filled in from the germline J gene. This rearrangement joins TRBV13-3 to TRBJ2-5, with TRBD2 matching over 8 bases. This CDR3 has 14 residues. Germline assignment: CDR1 NNHDY and CDR2 SYVADS. V dropped 7 bases and J dropped 2; count of bases not matched to a gene: 6. Partial CDR3 DNA: TGTGCCAGCGGGGGGGCGCGGAGCCAAGAC. Its translation is CASGGARSQD. The whole CDR3 is CASGGARSQDTQYF.

Regarding this clone: Mouse gene names and germline throughout. The CDR3 end is not reached by the read, which stops 4 residues before it; the germline J gene fills it in. This chain links TRBV13-2 with TRBJ2-3; 9 bases are shared with TRBD2. Germline assignment: CDR1 NNHNN and CDR2 SYGAGS (reference sequence). CDR3 size: 15 residues. The V segment lost 5 bases and the J segment 0 bases; nucleotides outside the gene matches: 4. This CDR3 is CASGPGLGSAETLYF. CDR3 bases read: TGTGCCAGCGGCCCCGGACTGGGGAGTGCAGAA.

This clone was counted a few times. Genes here carry mouse names. The CDR3 extends 4 residues past the end of the read, so its final part is completed from the germline J gene. The chain has TRBV19 and TRBJ2-5; TRBD1 agrees at 8 bases. The CDR3 loop spans 13 amino acids. Germline loops: CDR1 FNHDT, CDR2 SITEND (reference sequence). The CDR3 loop is CASSADRVDTQYF. The CDR3 bases that were read are TGTGCCAGCAGTGCGGACAGGGTTGAC.

As concerns this clone: The gene names given are mouse names. Coverage ceases 4 residues before the CDR3 finishes, and the germline J gene fills in the end. The V and J genes are TRBV13-1 and TRBJ2-7; 10 bases are a match to TRBD2. V lost 3 bases to trimming and J lost 2 bases; unmatched junction nucleotides: 5. CDR3 length equals 15 residues. Germline V gene lookup returns CDR1 NSHNY and CDR2 SYGAGN. The DNA read from the CDR3 is TGTGCCAGCAGTGCCGACTGGGGGGTCACCTAT. Translating it yields CASSADWGVTY. Given in full, the CDR3 is CASSADWGVTYEQYF.

For this clone: Mouse gene names apply. The read terminates 4 residues ahead of where the CDR3 ends, so the germline J gene completes it. The chain recombines TRBV13-1 with TRBJ1-2, with a weak D call TRBD1 (5 bases). The CDR3 runs 14 residues. Trimming took 5 bases from V and 2 from J, leaving 13 bases between them. Germline CDR1 is NSHNY and CDR2 is SYGAGN. The sequenced CDR3 bases are TGTGCCAGCAGACCGGGGGGACTTAACTCC. Amino acid sequence: CASRPGGLNS. The entire CDR3 is CASRPGGLNSDYTF.